The clone carrying this T cell receptor beta chain was detected ten times or more. Its matching antigen is unknown. The CDR3 covers 14 residues. The germline V gene has CDR1 DFQATT and CDR2 SNEGSKA (reference sequence). Trimming took off 6 bases at V and 7 bases at J, with 16 bases between the two ends. This entry is derived from a study of tumor and adjacent non-tumor tissue in lung cancer. On the study more broadly: Samples averaged about 4.17 million productive TCRbeta reads each. Broader study findings: Higher tumor TCR diversity was associated with shorter survival. Compared with tumor, normal lung showed significantly lower TCR diversity.

Three rounds of nested PCR, following a modified ARM-PCR protocol, produced the TCRbeta library. TCRdb passed the multiplex PCR reads through MiXCR, listing each CDR3 protein once. The repertoire holds just over 200,000 distinct CDR3 sequences, 70% to 75% seen once, with 20% to 25% in the top ten. No cell sorting was done before RNA was extracted from the tissue. Newly diagnosed lung cancer patients had thoracic surgery in China, August–late 2014, without prior chemotherapy. Sequencing was done on a sample of lung tumor tissue. The chain links TRBV20-1 to TRBJ1-6; D unclear. The source of this sequence is a man aged 55 to 70 with non-small cell lung cancer. CDR3 sequence: CSASPSLKNSPLHF. DNA of the CDR3: TGCAGTGCCTCCCCGTCACTGAAGAATTCACCCCTCCACTTT.